The subject of this entry is one TCR beta chain. Its target is unknown. Researchers took RNA transcripts and amplified the TCR beta CDR3 regions from them. An initial round of RT-PCR targeting the TCR CDR3 relied on the HTBI primer set. One entry per CDR3 protein, called by TCRdb with MiXCR from the multiplex PCR reads. The repertoire has 730,000 or so distinct CDR3 sequences, around 20% of them found once; the top ten carry 16%. Newly diagnosed hyperthyroidism, duration under 2 months, in patients aged 18 to 65. Patients were excluded because of uncontrolled infection, other autoimmune disease, pregnancy or lactation. This CDR3 is 12 amino acids long. Germline values: CDR1 LGHDT, CDR2 YNNKEL (reference sequence). V lost 2 bases and J lost 11, with 10 bases in between. This sample is part of a study of T cells in Graves' hyperthyroidism and ophthalmopathy. About the study: Peripheral blood draws took place at initial diagnosis, ahead of any treatment. Study observations and caveats: Most thyroid clonotypes that were expanded above 0.001 also turned up in blood.

The receptor's source is a woman between 45 and 60 years old with Graves' hyperthyroidism that later progressed to Graves' ophthalmopathy. Sequencing was carried out using blood. The rearrangement joins TRBV3-1 to TRBJ1-5, with D tentatively TRBD1 (5 bases). In nucleotides, the CDR3 is TGTGCCAGCAGCCAATGGGGGGAGTCCCAGCATTTT. This encodes CASSQWGESQHF. Full variable domain (missing parts from reference TRBV3-1 and TRBJ1-5): DTAVSQTPKYLVTQMGNDKSIKCEQNLGHDTMYWYKQDSKKFLKIMFSYNNKELIINETVPNRFSPKSPDKAHLNLHINSLELGDSAVYFCASSQWGESQHFGDGTRLSIL.